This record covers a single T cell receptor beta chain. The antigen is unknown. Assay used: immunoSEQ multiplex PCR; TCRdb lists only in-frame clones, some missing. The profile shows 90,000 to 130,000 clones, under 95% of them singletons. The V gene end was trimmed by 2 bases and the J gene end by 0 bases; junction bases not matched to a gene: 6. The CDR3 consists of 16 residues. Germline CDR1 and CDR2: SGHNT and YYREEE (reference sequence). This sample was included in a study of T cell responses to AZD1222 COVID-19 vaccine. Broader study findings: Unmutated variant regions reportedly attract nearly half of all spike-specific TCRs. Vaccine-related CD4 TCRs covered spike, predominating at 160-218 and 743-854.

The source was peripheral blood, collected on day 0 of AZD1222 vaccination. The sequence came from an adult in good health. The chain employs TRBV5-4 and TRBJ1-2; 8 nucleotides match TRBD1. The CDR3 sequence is CASSFRDRGANYGYTF. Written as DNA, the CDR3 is TGTGCCAGCAGCTTTAGAGACAGGGGCGCTAACTATGGCTACACCTTC.